Listed below are T cell receptor beta chains from one sample, sequenced in a study of OX40 agonist ivuxolimab in advanced cancers. The data were produced by immunoSEQ multiplex PCR, yet TCRdb's version contains in-frame clones alone and is incomplete. The table shows 77,000 or so clones, with around 85% occurring only once. The material sequenced was CD4+ or CD8+ T cells sorted from blood, taken in a trial of the OX40 agonist ivuxolimab. The receptor set was obtained from an adult with an advanced solid tumor such as melanoma, head and neck, liver or kidney cancer. Each CDR3 is given with its conserved first and last residue. The D gene is left open where the match is weak. The size field is filled for only some rows; it gives once, few, many or a size class.

clone size,CDR3 length,D gene,J gene,V gene,CDR3 protein,CDR3 DNA
NA,16,TRBD2,TRBJ2-2,TRBV7-9,CASSLGTSGITGELFF,TGTGCCAGCAGCTTAGGGACTAGCGGAATCACCGGGGAGCTGTTTTTT
few,15,NA,TRBJ1-5,TRBV19,CASSSLDRTNQPQHF,TGTGCCAGTAGCTCGCTGGACAGAACCAATCAGCCCCAGCATTTT
NA,14,TRBD2,TRBJ2-3,TRBV6-1,CASNQRGGTDTQYF,TGTGCCAGTAACCAGCGGGGGGGCACAGATACGCAGTATTTT
NA,15,NA,TRBJ1-5,TRBV19,CASSIEGGPRQPQHF,TGTGCCAGTAGTATAGAGGGGGGGCCCCGTCAGCCCCAGCATTTT
NA,14,TRBD1,TRBJ1-6,TRBV27,CASSLEQGSSPLHF,TGTGCCAGCAGTTTGGAACAGGGGAGTTCACCCCTCCACTTT
NA,14,NA,TRBJ1-1,TRBV19,CASSTTGMNTEAFF,TGTGCCAGTAGTACCACAGGGATGAACACTGAAGCTTTCTTT
NA,17,TRBD1,TRBJ2-1,TRBV5-1,CASSPDSRGRKINEQFF,TGCGCCAGCAGTCCAGATTCCAGGGGGCGCAAAATCAATGAGCAGTTCTTC
few,14,NA,TRBJ2-7,TRBV5-1,CASSLSWTLYEQYF,TGCGCCAGCAGCTTGAGTTGGACGCTCTACGAGCAGTACTTC
NA,15,NA,TRBJ1-2,TRBV6-5,CASSRVGTGHYGYTF,TGTGCCAGCAGTAGGGTTGGGACGGGCCACTATGGCTACACCTTC
NA,14,TRBD2,TRBJ2-5,TRBV7-9,CASSPGGGLETQYF,TGTGCCAGCAGCCCCGGCGGGGGTCTGGAGACCCAGTACTTC
NA,14,TRBD1,TRBJ2-7,TRBV19,CASSGDRGYHEQYF,TGTGCCAGTAGTGGGGACAGGGGTTACCACGAGCAGTACTTC
NA,14,NA,TRBJ2-7,TRBV7-6,CASSRSVGTSEQYF,TGTGCCAGCAGCCGTTCCGTAGGGACATCCGAGCAGTACTTC
NA,15,TRBD2,TRBJ2-1,TRBV7-2,CASSTVAGGQGEQFF,TGTGCCAGCAGCACAGTGGCGGGGGGCCAAGGTGAGCAGTTCTTC
NA,14,NA,TRBJ1-1,TRBV25-1,CASSGQGWVTEAFF,TGTGCCAGCAGTGGTCAGGGGTGGGTCACTGAAGCTTTCTTT
NA,13,NA,TRBJ2-1,TRBV11-3,CASSRRFINEQFF,TGTGCCAGCAGTCGGAGGTTTATCAATGAGCAGTTCTTC
NA,14,TRBD1,TRBJ2-7,TRBV28,CASSFNRGFREQYF,TGTGCCAGCAGTTTCAACAGGGGTTTTCGCGAGCAGTACTTC
once,16,NA,TRBJ2-2,TRBV15,CATSRDAGASTGELFF,TGTGCCACCAGCAGAGATGCAGGGGCGAGCACCGGGGAGCTGTTTTTT
NA,14,NA,TRBJ1-1,TRBV28,CASLPQARNTEAFF,TGTGCCAGCCTCCCCCAGGCAAGGAACACTGAAGCTTTCTTT
NA,14,TRBD2,TRBJ2-7,TRBV6-5,CASSSSGGHVQQYF,TGTGCCAGCAGTTCTAGCGGGGGTCATGTGCAGCAGTACTTC
NA,17,TRBD2,TRBJ2-2,TRBV15,CATSRDPSGGYTGELFF,TGTGCCACCAGCAGGGACCCTAGCGGGGGCTACACCGGGGAGCTGTTTTTT
NA,14,TRBD1,TRBJ1-5,TRBV27,CASSLDRANQPQHF,TGTGCCAGCAGTCTGGACAGGGCCAATCAGCCCCAGCATTTT
NA,16,TRBD1,TRBJ2-3,TRBV18,CASSRGTAIDTDTQYF,TGTGCCAGCTCACGAGGGACAGCCATAGACACAGATACGCAGTATTTT